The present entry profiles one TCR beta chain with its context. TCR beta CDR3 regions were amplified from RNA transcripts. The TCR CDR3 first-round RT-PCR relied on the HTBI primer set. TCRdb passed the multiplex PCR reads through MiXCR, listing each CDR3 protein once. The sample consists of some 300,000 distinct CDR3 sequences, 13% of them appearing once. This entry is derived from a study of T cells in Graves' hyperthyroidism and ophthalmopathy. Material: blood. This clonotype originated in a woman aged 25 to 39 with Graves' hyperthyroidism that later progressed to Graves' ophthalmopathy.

CDR3 protein: CASSAGQQWDIQYF. CDR3 coding DNA: TGCGCCAGCAGCGCGGGACAGCAGTGGGACATTCAGTACTTC. This sequence joins TRBV5-1 and TRBJ2-4; possible D gene TRBD1, 7 bases. With 4 bases removed from V and 8 bases from J, the gap between germline ends came to 16 bases. Germline CDR1 SGHRS, CDR2 YFSETQ. This CDR3 has 14 residues.